Listed below are T cell receptor beta chains from one sample, sequenced in a study of T cell changes during pregnancy in multiple sclerosis. Clones were sequenced by immunoSEQ multiplex PCR, and TCRdb holds only the in-frame ones, with some missing. The table has roughly 84,000 clones, roughly 95% seen once. Sequencing was performed on peripheral blood, taken in the third trimester of pregnancy. The receptors come from a female donor in good health, enrolled as a control in a pregnancy study. CDR3s include the opening cysteine and the closing phenylalanine or tryptophan. A D gene is named only where the DNA matches it firmly. Size is stated for part of the rows, as once, few or many counts, or as a class when the clone is expanded.

clone_size	v_call	d_call	j_call	cdr3_nt	cdr3_aa
NA	TRBV5-1	TRBD1	TRBJ2-7	TGCGCCAGCAGCTTTACAGGGGATTACGAGCAGTACTTC	CASSFTGDYEQYF
NA	TRBV6-1	NA	TRBJ1-1	TGTGCCAGCGTATATGAGGACACTGAAGCTTTCTTT	CASVYEDTEAFF
NA	TRBV27	NA	TRBJ2-7	TGTGCCAGCGGCCCTAGGGACAAGAGCATCGAGCAGTACTTC	CASGPRDKSIEQYF
once	TRBV5-8	NA	TRBJ1-2	TGTGCCAGCAGCCTCGAAACAGGGATAGACTATGGCTACACCTTC	CASSLETGIDYGYTF
NA	TRBV28	TRBD1	TRBJ2-6	TGTGCCAGCAGCAAGCGCAAAGGGACAGGGGACTCTGGGGCCAACGTCCTGACTTTC	CASSKRKGTGDSGANVLTF
NA	TRBV13	TRBD1	TRBJ1-1	TGTGCCAGCAGCTTAGGACAGGGGCGGACTGAAGCTTTCTTT	CASSLGQGRTEAFF
NA	TRBV6-5	TRBD1	TRBJ2-4	TGTGCCAGCAGACCGGGACAGGGATGGGACATTCAGTACTTC	CASRPGQGWDIQYF
NA	TRBV4-1	NA	TRBJ2-5	TGCGCCAGCAGCCAAGCCCCCCCAGGGAGGAAGACCCAGTACTTC	CASSQAPPGRKTQYF
NA	TRBV5-1	TRBD1	TRBJ2-7	TGCGCCAGCAGCTTGGTTGTCAGGGGGAACTACGAGCAGTACTTC	CASSLVVRGNYEQYF
NA	TRBV18	NA	TRBJ1-1	TGTGCCAGCTCACGCGATGGGAACACTGAAGCTTTCTTT	CASSRDGNTEAFF
few	TRBV7-9	NA	TRBJ1-5	TGTGCCAGCAGCTTAGGACCGGGACAGCCCCAGCATTTT	CASSLGPGQPQHF
NA	TRBV19	NA	TRBJ2-1	TGTGCCAGTCACAGCGGCTCCTACAATGAGCAGTTCTTC	CASHSGSYNEQFF
NA	TRBV27	TRBD1	TRBJ1-2	TGTGCCAGCAGTTCGCCGGGACAGGGGTTCGGCTATGGCTACACCTTC	CASSSPGQGFGYGYTF
NA	TRBV2	NA	TRBJ1-4	TGTGCCAGCAGTGCACAGGTACCTAATGAAAAACTGTTTTTT	CASSAQVPNEKLFF
NA	TRBV7-9	TRBD1	TRBJ2-3	TGTGCCAGCAGCTCCCCGGGACAGGGCTGGACAGATACGCAGTATTTT	CASSSPGQGWTDTQYF
NA	TRBV6-1	NA	TRBJ1-5	TGTGCCAGCAGTATCGGGAGTAGGATTCAGCCCCAGCATTTT	CASSIGSRIQPQHF
NA	TRBV7-9	TRBD2	TRBJ2-1	TGTGCCAGCAGCCCGACTAGCGGGTCTATTTACAATGAGCAGTTCTTC	CASSPTSGSIYNEQFF
NA	TRBV25-1	TRBD1	TRBJ2-7	TGTGCCAGCAGTGGGACAGGGGGTCCGGGGGAGCAGTACTTC	CASSGTGGPGEQYF
NA	TRBV28	TRBD2	TRBJ2-2	TGTGCCAGCAGTTTGATGCACAGCGGGAGAGAAACCGGGGAGCTGTTTTTT	CASSLMHSGRETGELFF
NA	TRBV6-1	TRBD2	TRBJ2-7	TGTGCCAGCAGTGCGTCCCCGAGACCTGGACTAGCGGGGGAAGACTACGAGCAGTACTTC	CASSASPRPGLAGEDYEQYF
once	TRBV2	TRBD1	TRBJ2-1	TGTGCCAGCACCTCAGGGGGCCTAGTGATCGATGAGCAGTTCTTC	CASTSGGLVIDEQFF
NA	TRBV5-5	TRBD1	TRBJ2-5	TGTGCCAGCAGCTTGACCGGGACAGGGAAAGAGACCCAGTACTTC	CASSLTGTGKETQYF
NA	TRBV9	TRBD2	TRBJ2-2	TGTGCCAGCAGCCCTACTAGCGGGCGGAACACCGGGGAGCTGTTTTTT	CASSPTSGRNTGELFF
NA	TRBV19	TRBD2	TRBJ2-1	TGTGCCAGTAGTATAATGAGCGGGAGTCCCTACAATGAGCAGTTCTTC	CASSIMSGSPYNEQFF
NA	TRBV19	NA	TRBJ2-5	TGTGCCAGTAGTATCCTAAGCCAAGAGACCCAGTACTTC	CASSILSQETQYF
NA	TRBV28	NA	TRBJ2-5	TGTGCCAGCAGTTTTCCCGGGGAGACCCAGTACTTC	CASSFPGETQYF
NA	TRBV5-4	NA	TRBJ2-4	TGTGCCAGCAGCTCCGGCAAAAACATTCAGTACTTC	CASSSGKNIQYF
NA	TRBV5-6	TRBD2	TRBJ2-3	TGTGCCAGCAGCCGGCGACTAGCGGGGAGGAATACGCAGTATTTT	CASSRRLAGRNTQYF
NA	TRBV12-2	NA	TRBJ2-3	TGTGCAAGTCGCTTACCCGCGGGAAGGGCGCAGTATTTT	CASRLPAGRAQYF
NA	TRBV2	NA	TRBJ2-7	TGTGCCAGCTCTAGGTCGGAGGGAGGCGAGCAGTACTTC	CASSRSEGGEQYF
NA	TRBV9	NA	TRBJ1-5	TGTGCCAGCAGCGTGGGAGCCGATCAGCCCCAGCATTTT	CASSVGADQPQHF
NA	TRBV4-1	TRBD2	TRBJ2-3	TGCGCCAGCAGCCAGCGGGAGGGTGGCACAGATACGCAGTATTTT	CASSQREGGTDTQYF
NA	TRBV6-5	NA	TRBJ1-3	TGTGCCAGCAGTTCCCCGGACACAGGAAACACCATATATTTT	CASSSPDTGNTIYF
NA	TRBV5-4	NA	TRBJ2-2	TGTGCCAGCAGCGGCCCCTTCACCGGGGAGCTGTTTTTT	CASSGPFTGELFF
NA	TRBV2	NA	TRBJ2-1	TGTGCCAGCAAGCGGACAGAGGTCTACAATGAGCAGTTCTTC	CASKRTEVYNEQFF
few	TRBV6-1	NA	TRBJ1-1	TGTGCCAGCAGTGCCGGGGGTAGGACTGAAGCTTTCTTT	CASSAGGRTEAFF
NA	TRBV4-1	NA	TRBJ1-2	TGCGCCAGCAGGGCCGCCGCGAGGGCAGGGGCCAACTATGGCTACACCTTC	CASRAAARAGANYGYTF
NA	TRBV19	TRBD2	TRBJ2-1	TGTGCCAGTAGTAGGCAGACGGGACTAGCGGGAACCAACGAGCAGTTCTTC	CASSRQTGLAGTNEQFF
NA	TRBV18	TRBD1	TRBJ1-3	TGTGCCAGCTCACCGTCCGCCCCTCTTGGGACAGCCTCTGGAAACACCATATATTTT	CASSPSAPLGTASGNTIYF
NA	TRBV28	NA	TRBJ2-6	TGTGCCAGCAGCCCGTTGCAGGGGAAGGCTGGGGCCAACGTCCTGACTTTC	CASSPLQGKAGANVLTF